This T cell receptor (beta chain) stems from a study of tumor and adjacent non-tumor tissue in lung cancer. Turning to the study itself: Patients comprised about a dozen adenocarcinoma, 2 squamous cell carcinoma and 1 small cell lung cancer. Each sample yielded millions of productive TCRbeta reads on average.

This clonotype was found once. Its matching antigen is unknown. A read error may produce the germline difference seen at one junction end. Three rounds of nested PCR, following a modified ARM-PCR protocol, produced the TCRbeta library. MiXCR was run by TCRdb on the multiplex PCR reads, yielding one entry per CDR3 protein. The table lists about 93,000 distinct CDR3 sequences, 61% of them singletons. RNA was extracted from bulk tissue without any cell sorting. The CDR3 extends over 15 amino acids. In germline, CDR1 is SGHAT, CDR2 FQNNGV. Findings and caveats of the study: Compared with tumor, normal lung showed significantly lower TCR diversity. In normal lung, the top 100 clones were significantly more dominant than in tumor.

The J gene is TRBJ2-3, the V gene TRBV11-2; no firm D call. The sequence came from a man between 65 and 80 years old with non-small cell lung cancer. The sequenced material came from lung tumor tissue. CDR3 protein: CARSPSGIHTDTQYF. CDR3 in DNA: TGTGCCCGCAGCCCCTCAGGAATCCATACAGATACGCAGTATTTT.